In its sample, the clone carrying this T cell receptor beta chain was seen a few times. Its antigen remains unknown. Isolated PBMCs totaled at least 6 million in each sample. The V end lost 0 bases, the J end lost 1 base, and 11 bases lay between the germline ends. Germline CDR1 LGHNA, CDR2 YNFKEQ. This CDR3 region has 16 residues. The data are from a study of blood T cells in healthy people across ages. Background on the study: About one barcoded beta molecule per two T cells was the capture yield of template switching. Study-wide findings and caveats: A roughly linear age-dependent decrease characterized TCR beta diversity per million T cells.

For the second PCR, which ran for roughly 6 to 12 cycles, a sample-barcoded 5' primer and a J-beta primer mix were used. Via MiXCR, TCRdb re-called the 5' RACE reads, giving one row per CDR3 protein. Among roughly 550,000 distinct CDR3 sequences, more than 20% were seen once, and the ten largest hold approximately 10%. This same sample was also part of a study on T cells of mothers and their children. According to that study: When mothers and children were related, their normalized repertoire overlap, which was always slightly higher, did not differ significantly from that of unrelated pairs.

The clonotype was recovered from a boy aged 10-17 years in good health. Sequencing was done on a sample of blood. This chain joins TRBV4-2 and TRBJ2-3; D is ambiguous. The CDR3 region has the DNA TGTGCCAGCAGCCAAGATTTTGGCTGGGGCACAGATACGCAGTATTTT. Protein: CASSQDFGWGTDTQYF.